Described below is a single T cell receptor (beta chain) sequence and its context. Trimming left V 3 bases short and J 2 bases short, with 14 bases between. The CDR3 length is 14 residues. Germline CDR1 and CDR2: SQVTM and ANQGSEA. PCR amplification relied on 60 Vbeta primers (plus 13 Jbeta primers). Clones were sequenced by immunoSEQ multiplex PCR, and TCRdb holds only the in-frame ones, with some missing. The sample lists over 150,000 clones; 70% to 90% were seen once. These data come from a study of cytomegalovirus exposure and HLA in healthy donors. As for the study in general: In terms of ancestry, the Caucasian-associated cluster contained around four fifths of the 300 to 400 genotyped donors.

The chain uses TRBV29-1 and TRBJ2-7, with D possibly TRBD1 on 6 matching bases. This TCR derives from a young man in good health and CMV-seropositive. The sequenced sample consisted of PBMCs. The CDR3 reads CSVDGRQGTYEQYF. In DNA form, the CDR3 reads TGCAGCGTTGATGGTCGGCAGGGGACCTACGAGCAGTACTTC.